A selection of T cell receptor beta chains follows, all from one sample in a study of blood T cell repertoires in COVID-19. Repertoires were generated with immunoSEQ multiplex PCR, while TCRdb's copy carries only in-frame clones and drops some. The sample consists of about 430,000 clones, more than 75% of them appearing once. The source material was PBMCs or T cells enriched from blood (not recorded which). These receptors were taken from a young woman with acute COVID-19. Both conserved end residues are part of each CDR3. Clone size, where shown, is once, few, many, or a class for clones that have expanded.

clone size: -
J gene: TRBJ2-1
V gene: TRBV18
CDR3 protein: CASSPLGGFTYNEQFF

clone size: once
J gene: TRBJ1-6
V gene: TRBV2
CDR3 protein: CASIGTGGPSVGNSPLHF

clone size: -
J gene: TRBJ1-4
V gene: TRBV5-1
CDR3 protein: CASSLVGKEGNEKLFF

clone size: -
J gene: TRBJ1-1
V gene: TRBV28
CDR3 protein: CASSPPAGFISEAFF

clone size: -
J gene: TRBJ1-2
V gene: TRBV6-4
CDR3 protein: CASSPGQDYGYTF

clone size: -
J gene: TRBJ2-7
V gene: TRBV24-1
CDR3 protein: CATSDRSGGKSYEQYF

clone size: few
J gene: TRBJ2-5
V gene: TRBV5-1
CDR3 protein: CASSSWPPGTSGFQETQYF

clone size: -
J gene: TRBJ1-1
V gene: TRBV4-1
CDR3 protein: CASSQQQLTPGAFF

clone size: once
J gene: TRBJ1-1
V gene: TRBV7-9
CDR3 protein: CASSQVPQNTEAFF

clone size: -
J gene: TRBJ1-5
V gene: TRBV10-3
CDR3 protein: CAISVEKGANQPQHF

clone size: -
J gene: TRBJ1-1
V gene: TRBV12-1
CDR3 protein: CSSSFGWKPGVMDRQNTEAFF

clone size: -
J gene: TRBJ2-7
V gene: TRBV6-5
CDR3 protein: CASTLRGGTYEQYF

clone size: -
J gene: TRBJ1-5
V gene: TRBV2
CDR3 protein: CASSVWLNNQPQHF

clone size: -
J gene: TRBJ2-7
V gene: TRBV2
CDR3 protein: CASSRTSGSPSEQYF

clone size: -
J gene: TRBJ1-1
V gene: TRBV5-1
CDR3 protein: CASSLGWGEGTEAFF

clone size: -
J gene: TRBJ2-5
V gene: TRBV29-1
CDR3 protein: CSVEDITGGAETQYF

clone size: -
J gene: TRBJ2-7
V gene: TRBV6-4
CDR3 protein: CASSDWLAGAYYEQYF

clone size: -
J gene: TRBJ2-1
V gene: TRBV9
CDR3 protein: CASSGGQVSSYNEQFF

clone size: -
J gene: TRBJ1-2
V gene: TRBV5-6
CDR3 protein: CASSLDGGSGGYTF

clone size: -
J gene: TRBJ1-2
V gene: TRBV5-4
CDR3 protein: CASSRGQDYGYTF

clone size: -
J gene: TRBJ1-5
V gene: TRBV7-9
CDR3 protein: CASSHGGQPQHF

clone size: -
J gene: TRBJ1-2
V gene: TRBV11-1
CDR3 protein: CASSPDRGHGYTF

clone size: -
J gene: TRBJ2-7
V gene: TRBV7-2
CDR3 protein: CASSSSVTYEQYF

clone size: -
J gene: TRBJ1-5
V gene: TRBV2
CDR3 protein: CASSRGTNQPQHF

clone size: -
J gene: TRBJ1-2
V gene: TRBV7-6
CDR3 protein: CASSLGRGLNYGYTF

clone size: -
J gene: TRBJ1-2
V gene: TRBV10-3
CDR3 protein: CAISELKGAAGYTF

clone size: -
J gene: TRBJ1-4
V gene: TRBV3-1/TRBV3-2
CDR3 protein: CASSSTGTGGEKLFF

clone size: -
J gene: TRBJ2-7
V gene: TRBV7-2
CDR3 protein: CASSLGQGAMYEQYF

clone size: -
J gene: TRBJ1-2
V gene: TRBV6-1
CDR3 protein: CASSEMGQGDGYTF

clone size: -
J gene: TRBJ2-1
V gene: TRBV28
CDR3 protein: CASSLRSGGSAVQFF

clone size: -
J gene: TRBJ2-6
V gene: TRBV28
CDR3 protein: CASTPTGSSGANVLTF

clone size: -
J gene: TRBJ2-1
V gene: TRBV6-5
CDR3 protein: CASASGTANYNEQFF

clone size: once
J gene: TRBJ1-3
V gene: TRBV10-3
CDR3 protein: CAVTLGQAISGNTIYF

clone size: -
J gene: TRBJ2-2
V gene: TRBV3-1/TRBV3-2
CDR3 protein: CASSQTSGTGELFF

clone size: -
J gene: TRBJ1-2
V gene: TRBV5-4
CDR3 protein: CASSLSTGNYGYTF

clone size: once
J gene: TRBJ2-3
V gene: TRBV18
CDR3 protein: CASSPVWSGGNTDTQYF

clone size: -
J gene: TRBJ1-1
V gene: TRBV10-3
CDR3 protein: CAISEPGRGTEAFF

clone size: -
J gene: TRBJ1-1
V gene: TRBV19
CDR3 protein: CASLDRANTEAFF

clone size: -
J gene: TRBJ2-1
V gene: TRBV4-3
CDR3 protein: CASSQGGGTGKYWSGNEQFF

clone size: -
J gene: TRBJ1-2
V gene: TRBV11-2
CDR3 protein: CASSSSSYGYTF